These 25 T cell receptor beta chains came from one sample sequenced in a study of blood T cell repertoires in COVID-19. Data came from immunoSEQ multiplex PCR; TCRdb stores just in-frame clones and leaves some out. This table has approximately 210,000 clones, around four fifths appearing once. Sequenced: peripheral blood. These receptors came from a woman between 70 and 85 years old with active or convalescent COVID-19.

The gene calls are TRBV9 and TRBJ1-1, with D uncertain. CDR3 size: 14 residues. The germline V gene has CDR1 SGDLS and CDR2 YYNGEE. V lost 4 bases, J lost 5 bases, and 15 bases lay in between. CDR3 bases: TGTGCCAGCAGCCGGGGTCATAGGGTTACTGAAGCTTTCTTT. Its protein is CASSRGHRVTEAFF.

This chain connects TRBV29-1 to TRBJ2-5; D is undetermined. The germline V and J ends were trimmed by 7 bases and 5 bases, with 17 bases remaining between them. This CDR3 is 13 amino acids long. The germline V gene has CDR1 SQVTM and CDR2 ANQGSEA. This CDR3 is CSARGGPRETQYF. The CDR3 DNA follows: TGCAGCGCCCGAGGCGGCCCTCGGGAGACCCAGTACTTC.

The rearrangement uses TRBV5-1 and TRBJ2-2; 9 bases line up with TRBD1. The ends lost 7 bases at V and 2 bases at J; junction bases unmatched: 6. CDR3 size: 15 residues. Germline V gene sequence: CDR1 SGHRS, CDR2 YFSETQ. The CDR3 loop is CASGTGGKNTGELFF. CDR3 nucleotide sequence: TGCGCCAGCGGTACAGGGGGCAAAAACACCGGGGAGCTGTTTTTT.

The rearrangement links TRBV20-1 to TRBJ1-4, with a weak D call TRBD1 (5 bases). The CDR3 length is 11 residues. Germline-derived CDR1 and CDR2 are DFQATT and SNEGSKA (reference sequence). Trimming cost V 2 bases and J 10 bases, with 8 bases left between them. The CDR3 reads CSARQGGKLFF. The DNA of the CDR3 is TGCAGTGCTAGACAGGGAGGAAAACTGTTTTTT.

The chain uses TRBV2 and TRBJ2-1; D is undetermined. CDR1 is SNHLY, CDR2 FYNNEI, per germline. This CDR3 region has 13 residues. V was clipped by 2 bases and J by 7 bases, with 9 bases between them. CDR3 sequence: CASSEREDNEQFF. As DNA, the CDR3 is TGTGCCAGCAGTGAACGTGAGGATAATGAGCAGTTCTTC.

The chain recombines TRBV3-1 (or the pseudogene TRBV3-2) with TRBJ2-3; 8 bases align to TRBD2. Trimming removed 4 bases from V and 0 bases from J; junction bases left unmatched: 9. Germline values: CDR1 LGHDT, CDR2 YNNKEL (reference sequence). The CDR3 runs to 17 residues. CDR3 loop: CASSRFVAGPSTDTQYF. DNA of the CDR3: TGTGCCAGCAGCCGTTTTGTAGCGGGACCTAGCACAGATACGCAGTATTTT.

The J gene is TRBJ1-2, the V gene TRBV19; D is unclear. Trimming took off 3 bases at V and 5 bases at J, with 10 bases between the two ends. Per germline, CDR1 LNHDA and CDR2 SQIVND (reference sequence). The CDR3 length is 13 residues. CDR3 residues: CASSIQSRYGYTF. CDR3 bases: TGTGCCAGTAGTATTCAGTCGCGGTATGGCTACACCTTC.

The chain employs TRBV5-1 and TRBJ1-5; 8 positions agree with TRBD1. V dropped 5 bases and J dropped 2; count of bases not matched to a gene: 3. The length of the CDR3 is 14 residues. The germline V gene has CDR1 SGHRS and CDR2 YFSETQ. The chain's CDR3 is CASRDRVGNQPQHF. The CDR3 region has the DNA TGCGCCAGCAGGGACAGGGTCGGCAATCAGCCCCAGCATTTT.

The V gene is TRBV19, the J gene TRBJ2-7; a possible D gene is TRBD1 (5 bases). This CDR3 comprises 14 residues. In germline, CDR1 is LNHDA, CDR2 SQIVND (reference sequence). V dropped 5 bases and J dropped 3 bases, with 14 bases sitting between them. Written as DNA, the CDR3 is TGTGCCAGTAGTGTCGACAGTTCCCTCTACGAGCAGTACTTC. It specifies CASSVDSSLYEQYF.

This clone was detected once. The J gene is TRBJ1-2, the V gene TRBV4-1, with D hard to call. CDR1 and CDR2 (germline): MGHRA, YSYEKL. The CDR3 is 15 amino acids. The germline V and J ends were trimmed by 1 base and 2 bases, with 11 bases remaining between them. The DNA for the CDR3 is TGCGCCAGCAGCCAAGTAAGCGGGGAGAACTATGGCTACACCTTC. This translates into CASSQVSGENYGYTF.

The CDR3 nucleotides read TGCGCCAGCAGCACGTACAGGGGGCGGAGGGGATATGGCTACACCTTC. Residues: CASSTYRGRRGYGYTF. V usage is TRBV5-1 and J usage is TRBJ1-2; 9 bases align to TRBD1. Germline V CDR1 and CDR2: SGHRS, YFSETQ. With 4 bases clipped from V and 5 bases from J, the junction kept 12 bases outside the gene matches. This CDR3 spans 16 amino acids.

The V and J genes are TRBV6-5 and TRBJ2-7; TRBD2 agrees at 10 bases. The CDR3 spans 15 residues. Germline V CDR1 and CDR2: MNHEY, SVGAGI. With V trimmed by 2 bases and J by 2 bases, 3 bases remained unmatched. This CDR3 reads CASSYPAGGAYEQYF. The CDR3 DNA sequence: TGTGCCAGCAGTTACCCAGCGGGGGGGGCCTACGAGCAGTACTTC.

J is TRBJ1-1 and V is TRBV12-2. TRBV12-2 is a pseudogene. This CDR3 is built from 17 residues. The CDR3 DNA is TGTGCAAGTCGCTTAGAAATCCACGGCGGGGACGGCACTGAAGCTTTCTTT. Amino acid sequence: CASRLEIHGGDGTEAFF.

This chain joins TRBV12-3 or TRBV12-4 and TRBJ2-7; 7 bases are a match to TRBD1. The CDR3 is 13 residues long. After removal of 6 bases from V and 1 base from J, the junction contained 3 bases not matched to a gene. CDR3 residues: CASSGTASYEQYF. The CDR3 region has the DNA TGTGCCAGCAGCGGGACAGCATCCTACGAGCAGTACTTC.

A few counts support this clone. The rearrangement joins TRBV6-1 to TRBJ1-3; D perhaps matches TRBD1 (5 bases). The CDR3 is 14 residues long. Per the germline V gene, CDR1 is MNHNS and CDR2 is SASEGT. Trimming took off 0 bases at V and 4 bases at J, with 7 bases between the two ends. The CDR3 region has the DNA TGTGCCAGCAGTGAAGCAGGGGTCGGAAACACCATATATTTT. Translating it yields CASSEAGVGNTIYF.

This chain connects TRBV19 to TRBJ2-6; the match to TRBD1 covers 10 bases. J was trimmed by 0 bases and V by 3 bases; bases with no gene match: 2. The CDR3 runs 17 residues. Germline loops: CDR1 LNHDA, CDR2 SQIVND (reference sequence). CDR3 residues: CASSIRQGASGANVLTF. CDR3 in DNA: TGTGCCAGTAGTATTCGACAGGGGGCCTCTGGGGCCAACGTCCTGACTTTC. The full variable domain, in which reference TRBV19 and TRBJ2-6 provide the parts outside the CDR3, is DGGITQSPKYLFRKEGQNVTLSCEQNLNHDAMYWYRQDPGQGLRLIYYSQIVNDFQKGDIAEGYSVSREKKESFPLTVTSAQKNPTAFYLCASSIRQGASGANVLTFGAGSRLTVL.

In its sample, this clone was seen a few times. The chain recombines TRBV28 with TRBJ2-1; 12 nucleotides line up with TRBD2. The V segment lost 11 bases and the J segment 7 bases; nucleotides outside the gene matches: 6. In germline, CDR1 is MDHEN, CDR2 SYDVKM. This CDR3 has 13 residues. CDR3 protein: CAAPLAGGNEQFF. Written as DNA, the CDR3 is TGTGCCGCGCCACTAGCGGGAGGTAATGAGCAGTTCTTC.

The chain employs TRBV14 and TRBJ2-3, with 10 bases identical to TRBD2. Germline CDR1 and CDR2: SGHDN and FVKESK. V shed 5 bases and J 10 bases; nucleotides not matched to a gene: 18. The CDR3 covers 17 residues. DNA for the CDR3: TGTGCCAGCAGCGCCCTACGGAGGGCTAGCGGGAGCTCGGCGCAGTATTTT. Encoded protein: CASSALRRASGSSAQYF.

CDR3 DNA: TGTGCCAGCACAATTCCCGGGACTAGGGGGTTCTTC. Amino acids: CASTIPGTRGFF. The chain has TRBV2 and TRBJ2-1; TRBD2 aligns across 8 bases. CDR1 SNHLY and CDR2 FYNNEI come from the germline V gene. The CDR3 is made up of 12 amino acids. After removal of 7 bases from V and 15 bases from J, the junction contained 11 bases not matched to a gene.

This chain connects TRBV9 to TRBJ1-2; 8 positions match TRBD1. The germline CDR1 and CDR2 sequences are SGDLS and YYNGEE. V shed 2 bases and J 6 bases; nucleotides not matched to a gene: 9. The CDR3 length is 15 residues. Written as DNA, the CDR3 is TGTGCCAGCAGCGTCCGGACAGGGAGGAATGATGGCTACACCTTC. This translates into CASSVRTGRNDGYTF.

The chain has TRBV6-5 and TRBJ1-5; D not resolved. CDR3 length: 14 amino acids. Trimming removed 8 bases at V and 0 bases at J, with 11 bases between. The germline CDR1 and CDR2 sequences are MNHEY and SVGAGI. The CDR3 nucleotides read TGTGCCAGCTCGGACGGGAATAGCAATCAGCCCCAGCATTTT. This gives the protein CASSDGNSNQPQHF.

The V gene is TRBV7-9, the J gene TRBJ1-2; 9 bases align to TRBD1. CDR3 length: 15 residues. The J segment lost 3 bases and the V segment lost 4 bases, leaving 6 bases of the junction unmatched. CDR1 SEHNR and CDR2 FQNEAQ come from the germline V gene (reference sequence). The CDR3 DNA follows: TGTGCCAGCAGCTGGGACCGACAGGGGGACTATGGCTACACCTTC. Translating gives CASSWDRQGDYGYTF.

The gene calls are TRBV28 and TRBJ2-5; possibly TRBD2 for D (6 bases). V gave up 4 bases and J gave up 1 base, with 13 bases separating them. The CDR3 has 15 amino acids. Germline-derived CDR1 and CDR2 are MDHEN and SYDVKM. The CDR3 nucleotides read TGTGCCAGCAGTTCCCCGGGGGTAGGCCAAGAGACCCAGTACTTC. It specifies CASSSPGVGQETQYF.

This chain uses TRBV7-9 with TRBJ1-2; TRBD1 might be the D (5 bases). CDR1 SEHNR and CDR2 FQNEAQ come from the germline V gene (reference sequence). V lost 1 base to trimming and J lost 6 bases, with 12 bases between them. The CDR3 has 14 residues. CDR3 amino acids: CASSLDPGQHGYTF. The DNA of the CDR3 is TGTGCCAGCAGCTTAGACCCCGGACAACATGGCTACACCTTC. Looking up the rest from reference TRBV7-9 and TRBJ1-2 gives the full variable domain: DTGVSQNPRHKITKRGQNVTFRCDPISEHNRLYWYRQTLGQGPEFLTYFQNEAQLEKSRLLSDRFSAERPKGSFSTLEIQRTEQGDSAMYLCASSLDPGQHGYTFGSGTRLTVV.

V and J are TRBV9 and TRBJ2-3; the D gene is possibly TRBD2 (5 bases). Per the germline V gene, CDR1 is SGDLS and CDR2 is YYNGEE. This CDR3 is built from 14 residues. Trimming pared 2 bases from V and 2 bases from J, leaving 9 bases between. CDR3 DNA: TGTGCCAGCAGCGTCCTCGGGAACACAGATACGCAGTATTTT. It translates to CASSVLGNTDTQYF.